A single sample is the source of the 16 T cell receptor beta chains below, sequenced in a study of shared clonotypes between healthy human individuals (dated by TCRdb to the early 2020s). Library creation used the immunoSEQ multiplex PCR assay. TCRdb holds this immuneACCESS table with in-frame rearrangements only. Some clones are missing; in checked studies, unresolved V genes explain under half, and the rest has no known cause. In all, the sample holds about 470,000 clones, and around 75% of those were seen once. 13% of the sample belongs to the ten largest clones. Sequencing used PBMCs. These receptors all come from a middle-aged woman in good health. Some clones in this sample may be carry-over from other donors' samples.

A few counts support this clone. This chain connects TRBV4-1 to TRBJ1-3; D possibly corresponds to TRBD1 (6 bases). The CDR3 runs to 13 residues. Between the trimmed V and J ends, which lost 0 bases and 15 bases, there was a span of 15 bases. The germline V gene encodes CDR1 MGHRA and CDR2 YSYEKL. DNA of the CDR3: TGCGCCAGCAGCCAAGAGCCGCTCCGGACAGCATATTTT. This codes for CASSQEPLRTAYF.

The V and J genes are TRBV19 and TRBJ1-2; D possibly corresponds to TRBD1 (5 bases). The V and J ends lost 3 bases and 7 bases respectively, with 9 bases between them. The germline CDR1 and CDR2 sequences are LNHDA and SQIVND (reference sequence). This CDR3 has 12 amino acids. The CDR3 DNA follows: TGTGCCAGTAGTATGTTGGGGCCTGGCTACACCTTC. This sequence encodes CASSMLGPGYTF.

The CDR3 sequence: CASSQDEGSGNTIYF. CDR3 bases: TGTGCCAGCAGCCAAGACGAGGGCTCGGGAAACACCATATATTTT. V usage is TRBV4-2 and J usage is TRBJ1-3; D gene unclear. The CDR3 spans 15 residues. V lost 0 bases and J lost 4, with 10 bases in between. The germline V gene has CDR1 LGHNA and CDR2 YNFKEQ.

V and J are TRBV11-2 and TRBJ2-3; TRBD2 matches 14 bases. Losses at the gene ends were 1 base for V and 0 bases for J; bases not matched to a gene: 6. The V gene's germline CDR1 is SGHAT and CDR2 FQNNGV. This CDR3 region has 19 residues. The CDR3 DNA follows: TGTGCCAGCAGCTTAGTGGGACTAGCGGGAGTGGCTAGCACAGATACGCAGTATTTT. It translates to CASSLVGLAGVASTDTQYF.

The chain carries TRBV7-2 and TRBJ1-3; the D gene is possibly TRBD1 (6 bases). The CDR3 contains 15 residues. Trimming took off 1 base at V and 5 bases at J, with 12 bases between the two ends. Germline V lookup: CDR1 SGHTA, CDR2 FQGNSA. This CDR3 reads CASSLGRTERNTIYF. CDR3 nucleotide sequence: TGTGCCAGCAGCTTAGGCCGGACAGAAAGAAACACCATATATTTT.

The chain couples TRBV18 to TRBJ2-2; TRBD2 might be the D (5 bases). CDR1 KGHSH and CDR2 LQKENI come from the germline V gene. There are 14 residues in the CDR3. The V and J ends lost 6 bases and 4 bases respectively, with 12 bases between them. The CDR3 here is CASSWEIATGELFF. CDR3 nucleotide sequence: TGTGCCAGCTCGTGGGAGATCGCCACCGGGGAGCTGTTTTTT.

This clone has more than one count but fewer than ten. The chain's CDR3 is CASSIAGGTDTGELFF. The CDR3 DNA reads as TGTGCCAGTAGTATAGCGGGAGGGACGGACACCGGGGAGCTGTTTTTT. The rearrangement links TRBV19 to TRBJ2-2, with TRBD2 matching 8 bases. V lost 1 base and J lost 3; bases outside the gene matches: 4. The V gene's germline CDR1 is LNHDA and CDR2 SQIVND (reference sequence). The CDR3 has 16 amino acids.

The chain couples TRBV18 to TRBJ1-5, with D maybe TRBD1 (5 bases). The V end was cut by 6 bases, the J end by 10 bases, with 16 bases between. The CDR3 covers 13 residues. Germline V gives CDR1 KGHSH, CDR2 LQKENI. CDR3 sequence: CASSPEAQGPQHF. CDR3 DNA: TGTGCCAGCTCCCCCGAGGCCCAGGGTCCCCAGCATTTT.

This rearrangement joins TRBV7-2 to TRBJ1-1, with TRBD1 matching over 11 bases. Germline V gene data show CDR1 as SGHTA and CDR2 as FQGNSA. V lost 5 bases and J lost 5; bases outside the gene matches: 7. CDR3 length: 15 residues. The CDR3 reads CASSITGTGGTEAFF. The CDR3 DNA reads TGTGCCAGCAGCATCACCGGGACAGGGGGAACTGAAGCTTTCTTT.

The chain is built from TRBV19 and TRBJ1-4; 9 positions agree with TRBD1. Germline CDR1 LNHDA, CDR2 SQIVND (reference sequence). The CDR3 runs to 17 residues. Trimming removed 4 bases from V and 0 bases from J; junction bases left unmatched: 6. The CDR3 bases are TGTGCCAGTAGTAGCGGACAGGGGCCTGCAACTAATGAAAAACTGTTTTTT. It specifies CASSSGQGPATNEKLFF. The full variable domain, in which reference TRBV19 and TRBJ1-4 provide the parts outside the CDR3, is DGGITQSPKYLFRKEGQNVTLSCEQNLNHDAMYWYRQDPGQGLRLIYYSQIVNDFQKGDIAEGYSVSREKKESFPLTVTSAQKNPTAFYLCASSSGQGPATNEKLFFGSGTQLSVL.

This chain joins TRBV6-6 and TRBJ2-5, with D possibly TRBD2 on 6 matching bases. V was pared by 6 bases and J by 5 bases, with 13 bases between. From germline, CDR1 is MNHNY and CDR2 SVGAGI (reference sequence). The CDR3 has 13 residues. The CDR3 loop is CASSQTGGETQYF. DNA for the CDR3: TGTGCCAGCAGCCAAACTGGGGGGGAGACCCAGTACTTC.

The chain links TRBV5-3 to TRBJ2-7; D is ambiguous. TRBV5-3 is an ORF, with its function uncertain. This CDR3 has 23 residues. V was clipped by 2 bases and J by 0 bases, with 36 bases between them. The CDR3, as DNA: TGTGCCAGAAGCTTATGGTCCGGGTGTTCTGGGTGGCCCAAGTGCCCCAGCTCCTACGAGCAGTACTTC. It is translated as CARSLWSGCSGWPKCPSSYEQYF.

The CDR3 region is CASSVGQGNNYGYTF. The CDR3 DNA reads as TGTGCCAGCAGCGTAGGACAGGGGAATAACTATGGCTACACCTTC. The chain combines TRBV9 with TRBJ1-2, with TRBD1 identical over 8 bases. V was clipped by 0 bases and J by 1 base; unmatched bases: 2. Germline V CDR1 and CDR2: SGDLS, YYNGEE. CDR3 length: 15 residues. Complete variable domain (other parts from reference TRBV9 and TRBJ1-2): DSGVTQTPKHLITATGQRVTLRCSPRSGDLSVYWYQQSLDQGLQFLIQYYNGEERAKGNILERFSAQQFPDLHSELNLSSLELGDSALYFCASSVGQGNNYGYTFGSGTRLTVV.

This CDR3 is CASSIRGKGTEAFF. CDR3 sequence (DNA): TGTGCCAGTAGTATACGGGGGAAGGGCACTGAAGCTTTCTTT. This chain links TRBV19 with TRBJ1-1; possible D gene TRBD1, 5 bases. Germline CDR1 reads LNHDA; CDR2 reads SQIVND (reference sequence). This CDR3 has 14 residues. Between the trimmed V and J ends, which lost 2 bases and 4 bases, there was a span of 11 bases.

This clone has more than one count but fewer than ten. The gene calls are TRBV5-1 and TRBJ2-7, with TRBD2 matching over 9 bases. In germline, CDR1 is SGHRS, CDR2 YFSETQ. CDR3 length: 14 residues. With 9 bases clipped from V and 2 bases from J, the junction kept 9 bases outside the gene matches. In nucleotides, the CDR3 is TGCGCCACCTCATGGGGCGGGAGGGCCTACGAGCAGTACTTC. Encoded protein: CATSWGGRAYEQYF.

A few counts support this clone. The rearrangement joins TRBV7-2 to TRBJ2-7; no reliable D call. Germline V lookup: CDR1 SGHTA, CDR2 FQGNSA. The V gene lost 2 bases and the J gene lost 6 bases, with 8 bases spanning the gap. CDR3 length: 12 residues. CDR3 bases: TGTGCCAGCAGCTTAACCTACGGCGAGCAGTACTTC. It is translated as CASSLTYGEQYF.